This section outlines one TCR beta chain sequence together with its context. These data originate in a study of blood T cell repertoires in COVID-19. As for the study in general: Acute and convalescent COVID-19 samples came from the United States, Italy and Spain. From T cells, B-cell-depleted T cells, or PBMCs came the material, which was cDNA or gDNA.

Seattle's cohort entered during active infection and was followed longitudinally. In the original workflow: Estimation of nucleated cell counts was performed using reference gene primer amplification. Profiled with immunoSEQ multiplex PCR; TCRdb holds only in-frame clones, not every one. The V and J calls and the clone size are those of that table, but D and trimming were determined from the DNA. The table lists 130,000 to 150,000 clones, 70% to 90% of them singletons. Material: peripheral blood. The clonotype comes from an older woman with COVID-19, enrolled during active disease.

CDR3 amino acids: CASSLEPQQGNTEAFF. In nucleotides, the CDR3 is TGCGCCAGCAGCTTGGAACCTCAACAGGGGAACACTGAAGCTTTCTTT. This chain uses TRBV5-1 with TRBJ1-1; weak D call: TRBD1 (6 bases). Germline V gene lookup returns CDR1 SGHRS and CDR2 YFSETQ. V was cut by 0 bases and J by 1 base, with 13 bases left in between. This CDR3 comprises 16 residues.